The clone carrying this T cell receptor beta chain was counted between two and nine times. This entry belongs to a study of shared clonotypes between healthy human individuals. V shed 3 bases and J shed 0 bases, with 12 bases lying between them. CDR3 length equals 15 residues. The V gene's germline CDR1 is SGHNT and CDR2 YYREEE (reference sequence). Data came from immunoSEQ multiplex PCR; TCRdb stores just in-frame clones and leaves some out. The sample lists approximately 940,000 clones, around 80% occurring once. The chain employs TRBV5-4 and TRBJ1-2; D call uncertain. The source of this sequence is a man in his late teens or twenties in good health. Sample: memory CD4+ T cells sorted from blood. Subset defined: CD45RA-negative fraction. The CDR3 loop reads CASSSPGVTNYGYTF. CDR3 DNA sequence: TGTGCCAGCAGCTCCCCTGGGGTGACTAACTATGGCTACACCTTC.